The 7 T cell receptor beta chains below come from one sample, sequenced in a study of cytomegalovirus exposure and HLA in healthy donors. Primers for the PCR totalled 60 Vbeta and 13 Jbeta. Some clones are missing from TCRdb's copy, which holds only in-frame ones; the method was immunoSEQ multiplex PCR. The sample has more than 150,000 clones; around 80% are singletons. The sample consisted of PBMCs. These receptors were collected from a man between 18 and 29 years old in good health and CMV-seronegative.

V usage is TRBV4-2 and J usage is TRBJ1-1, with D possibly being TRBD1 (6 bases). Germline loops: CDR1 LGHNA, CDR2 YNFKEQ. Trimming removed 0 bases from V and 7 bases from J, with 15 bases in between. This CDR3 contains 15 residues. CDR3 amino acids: CASSQEFQGPIEAFF. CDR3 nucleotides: TGTGCCAGCAGCCAAGAGTTTCAGGGGCCCATTGAAGCTTTCTTT.

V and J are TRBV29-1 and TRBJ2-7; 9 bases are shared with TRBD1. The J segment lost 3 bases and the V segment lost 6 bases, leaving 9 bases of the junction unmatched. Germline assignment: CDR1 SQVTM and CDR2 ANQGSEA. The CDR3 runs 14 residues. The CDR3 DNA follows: TGCAGCGTGGTAAAAGGGACAGGGCTCTACGAGCAGTACTTC. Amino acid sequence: CSVVKGTGLYEQYF.

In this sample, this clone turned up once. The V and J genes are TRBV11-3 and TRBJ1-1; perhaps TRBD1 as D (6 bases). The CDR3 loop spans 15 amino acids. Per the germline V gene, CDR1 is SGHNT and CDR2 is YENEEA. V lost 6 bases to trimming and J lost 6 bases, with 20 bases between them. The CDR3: CASRIAGTQQPEAFF. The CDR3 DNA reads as TGTGCCAGCAGAATCGCCGGGACACAACAACCTGAAGCTTTCTTT.

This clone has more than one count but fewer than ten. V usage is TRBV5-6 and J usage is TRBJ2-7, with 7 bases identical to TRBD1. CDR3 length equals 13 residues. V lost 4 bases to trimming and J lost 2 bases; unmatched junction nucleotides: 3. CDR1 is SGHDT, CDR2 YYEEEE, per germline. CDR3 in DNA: TGTGCCAGCAGCCAGGGGGTTGCCTACGAGCAGTACTTC. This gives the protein CASSQGVAYEQYF.

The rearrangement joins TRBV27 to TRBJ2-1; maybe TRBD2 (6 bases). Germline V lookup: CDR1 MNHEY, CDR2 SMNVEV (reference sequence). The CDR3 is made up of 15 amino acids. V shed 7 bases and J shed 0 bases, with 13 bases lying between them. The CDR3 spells CASTVSGFSYNEQFF. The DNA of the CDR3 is TGTGCCAGCACCGTGAGCGGGTTCTCCTACAATGAGCAGTTCTTC.

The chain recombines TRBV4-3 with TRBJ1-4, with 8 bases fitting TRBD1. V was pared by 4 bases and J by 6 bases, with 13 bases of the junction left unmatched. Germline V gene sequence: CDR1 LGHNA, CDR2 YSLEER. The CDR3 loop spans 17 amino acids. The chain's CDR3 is CASSPNGGLDRDEKLFF. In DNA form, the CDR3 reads TGCGCCAGCAGCCCAAATGGGGGCTTGGACAGGGATGAAAAACTGTTTTTT.

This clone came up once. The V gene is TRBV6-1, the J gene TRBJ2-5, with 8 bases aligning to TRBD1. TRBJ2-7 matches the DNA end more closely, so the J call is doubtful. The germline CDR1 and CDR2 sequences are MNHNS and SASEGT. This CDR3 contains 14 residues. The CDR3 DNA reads TGTGCCAGCAGAGTCCGGGACAGGTTCCACGAGCAGTACTTC. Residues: CASRVRDRFHEQYF.